Presented here are 26 T cell receptor beta chains from one specimen sequenced in a study of T cells after yellow fever vaccination. TCRdb re-derived calls from the 5' RACE reads in MiXCR, one entry per CDR3 protein. The table records 170,000 or so distinct CDR3 sequences, 6.2% of them present only once. The specimen comprised CD4+ T cells sorted from PBMCs, sampled on the day of the first yellow fever vaccination. The receptors stem from a young man who received the YFV17D yellow fever vaccine.

This clonotype was seen only a few times. The gene calls are TRBV11-2 and TRBJ2-5; the D gene is possibly TRBD1 (7 bases). Between the trimmed V and J ends, which lost 0 bases and 5 bases, there was a span of 13 bases. CDR3 size: 15 residues. Per germline, CDR1 SGHAT and CDR2 FQNNGV. The CDR3 bases are TGTGCCAGCAGCTTAGATGGAGGGGGCGGGGAGACCCAGTACTTC. Encoded protein: CASSLDGGGGETQYF.

Many counts were recorded for this clonotype. The V call is TRBV2, the J call TRBJ2-5; TRBD2 is a possible D gene (6 bases). V was trimmed by 5 bases and J by 1 base, leaving 8 bases between them. Per the germline V gene, CDR1 is SNHLY and CDR2 is FYNNEI. The length of the CDR3 is 13 residues. CDR3 protein: CASSKEGQETQYF. The CDR3 DNA sequence: TGTGCCAGCAGTAAGGAGGGCCAAGAGACCCAGTACTTC. The full variable domain, completed using reference TRBV2 and TRBJ2-5, is EPEVTQTPSHQVTQMGQEVILRCVPISNHLYFYWYRQILGQKVEFLVSFYNNEISEKSEIFDDQFSVERPDGSNFTLKIRSTKLEDSAMYFCASSKEGQETQYFGPGTRLLVL.

In its sample, this clonotype was seen many times. The V gene is TRBV6-2 or TRBV6-3, the J gene TRBJ2-5; the D is unclear. Trimming left V 7 bases short and J 5 bases short, with 8 bases between. Germline values: CDR1 MNHEY, CDR2 SVGEGT. The CDR3 length is 11 residues. CDR3 coding DNA: TGTGCCAGCATCCTGGGGGAGACCCAGTACTTC. Residues: CASILGETQYF.

This clonotype was observed at least ten times. The J gene is TRBJ1-4, the V gene TRBV7-9, with D perhaps TRBD1 (5 bases). Trimming took off 7 bases at V and 7 bases at J, with 16 bases between the two ends. Per germline, CDR1 SEHNR and CDR2 FQNEAQ (reference sequence). There are 14 residues in the CDR3. Here the CDR3 DNA reads TGTGCCAGCACCGCGGTGGGCGGGGGTGAAAAACTGTTTTTT. Translated, it gives CASTAVGGGEKLFF.

The rearrangement links TRBV12-3 or TRBV12-4 to TRBJ1-6; tentatively, D is TRBD1 (5 bases). V was cut by 3 bases and J by 2 bases, with 8 bases left in between. The length of the CDR3 is 15 residues. CDR3 nucleotides: TGTGCCAGCAGTTTGCAGGGCCCCTATAATTCACCCCTCCACTTT. Protein: CASSLQGPYNSPLHF.

This clonotype has just a few counts. The rearrangement joins TRBV30 to TRBJ2-1; D gene uncertain. Germline-derived CDR1 and CDR2 are GTSNPN and SVGIG (reference sequence). Deletions cut 1 base from V and 6 bases from J, with 10 bases between. The CDR3 runs to 13 residues. CDR3 DNA sequence: TGTGCCTGGAGTGGGATGGGCGGCAATGAGCAGTTCTTC. This codes for CAWSGMGGNEQFF.

This clonotype came up many times. V usage is TRBV29-1 and J usage is TRBJ2-5; maybe TRBD2 (5 bases). The V end was cut by 7 bases, the J end by 1 base, with 13 bases between. Looked up from germline, CDR1 is SQVTM and CDR2 is ANQGSEA. This CDR3 has 13 residues. The CDR3: CSAGRQAQETQYF. DNA for the CDR3: TGCAGCGCTGGGAGACAAGCCCAAGAGACCCAGTACTTC.

This clonotype was found many times. The chain links TRBV12-3 or TRBV12-4 to TRBJ2-7; D gene ambiguous. Between the trimmed V and J ends, which lost 5 bases and 3 bases, there was a span of 11 bases. There are 13 residues in the CDR3. The CDR3 sequence is CASSKRTDYEQYF. The CDR3 DNA is TGTGCCAGCAGTAAGAGGACGGACTACGAGCAGTACTTC.

This clonotype showed up just a few times. The chain has TRBV20-1 and TRBJ2-6; D is tentatively TRBD1 or TRBD2 (6 bases each). Germline loops: CDR1 DFQATT, CDR2 SNEGSKA (reference sequence). This CDR3 contains 15 residues. Trimming stripped 5 bases from V and 2 bases from J, with 13 bases between. CDR3 sequence: CSALGGGPGANVLTF. Written as DNA, the CDR3 is TGCAGTGCTCTCGGAGGGGGTCCTGGGGCCAACGTCCTGACTTTC.

This clonotype was found many times. V usage is TRBV19 and J usage is TRBJ1-3; D gene ambiguous. From germline, CDR1 is LNHDA and CDR2 SQIVND (reference sequence). Trimming took 10 bases from V and 0 from J, leaving 13 bases between them. This CDR3 comprises 14 residues. CDR3 protein: CAIRPDLSGNTIYF. Written as DNA, the CDR3 is TGTGCCATACGACCGGACCTCTCTGGAAACACCATATATTTT.

This clonotype has a count of ten or more. The chain combines TRBV6-1 with TRBJ2-2, with TRBD1 matching 7 bases. The CDR3 consists of 15 residues. The V and J ends lost 6 bases and 3 bases, in that order; junction bases with no gene match: 7. CDR1 is MNHNS and CDR2 is SASEGT in the germline V gene. The CDR3 here is CASRAGTADTGELFF. CDR3 in DNA: TGTGCCAGCAGGGCCGGGACAGCTGACACCGGGGAGCTGTTTTTT.

This clonotype was seen a few times. The rearrangement links TRBV29-1 to TRBJ1-2, with 7 bases matching TRBD1. Looked up from germline, CDR1 is SQVTM and CDR2 is ANQGSEA. Trimming at V came to 6 bases and at J to 5 bases, leaving 12 bases not matched to a gene. The CDR3 is made up of 14 amino acids. As DNA, the CDR3 is TGCAGCGTCCTGGGGGCAGGGGGAGGGTATGGCTACACCTTC. Protein: CSVLGAGGGYGYTF.

This clonotype was observed a few times. The chain uses TRBV7-3 and TRBJ2-3, with 8 bases aligning to TRBD2. Germline lookup yields CDR1 SGHTA and CDR2 FQGTGA. The CDR3 runs 16 residues. V was pared by 5 bases and J by 5 bases, with 12 bases of the junction left unmatched. The CDR3 reads CASSERSGTRKDTQYF. DNA of the CDR3: TGTGCCAGCAGCGAGAGATCCGGGACTAGAAAAGATACGCAGTATTTT.

This sequence joins TRBV3-1 and TRBJ2-2, with 9 nucleotides matching TRBD2. This CDR3 region has 15 residues. Germline V gene lookup returns CDR1 LGHDT and CDR2 YNNKEL (reference sequence). Trimming took 1 base from V and 7 from J; bases not matched to a gene: 4. CDR3 amino acids: CASSQVRGGIGELFF. In nucleotides, the CDR3 is TGTGCCAGCAGCCAAGTGCGGGGGGGCATCGGGGAGCTGTTTTTT.

This clonotype was observed many times. V gene TRBV6-5 combines with J gene TRBJ2-5, with TRBD2 matching 13 bases. V shed 4 bases, J shed 5 bases, and the junction held 7 bases outside the gene matches. The CDR3 extends over 16 amino acids. The germline CDR1 and CDR2 sequences are MNHEY and SVGAGI. The CDR3 spells CASSWTSGGLGETQYF. The CDR3 DNA reads as TGTGCCAGCAGTTGGACTAGCGGGGGCCTTGGGGAGACCCAGTACTTC.

This clonotype was detected many times. This chain uses TRBV4-2 with TRBJ2-3, with TRBD2 identical over 8 bases. J was trimmed by 4 bases and V by 4 bases; bases with no gene match: 7. Germline V CDR1 and CDR2: LGHNA, YNFKEQ. The CDR3 totals 15 residues. The CDR3 sequence: CASSPRLASPDTQYF. The CDR3 bases are TGTGCCAGCAGCCCACGACTAGCGAGCCCAGATACGCAGTATTTT.

This clonotype was detected ten times or more. This sequence joins TRBV4-3 and TRBJ2-1, with 9 bases matching TRBD1. Germline V CDR1 and CDR2: LGHNA, YSLEER. CDR3 length equals 15 residues. Trimming cost V 1 base and J 2 bases; bases outside gene matches: 0. CDR3 nucleotide sequence: TGCGCCAGCAGCCAAGGACAGGGGGCCTACAATGAGCAGTTCTTC. Protein product: CASSQGQGAYNEQFF.

This clonotype was seen at least ten times. The chain has TRBV5-6 and TRBJ1-3; no clear D gene. This CDR3 is built from 15 residues. The germline CDR1 and CDR2 sequences are SGHDT and YYEEEE. V lost 4 bases and J lost 3, with 14 bases in between. CDR3 bases: TGTGCCAGCAGCCGCGTGGCAGGACGTGGAAACACCATATATTTT. Residues: CASSRVAGRGNTIYF.

This clonotype was recorded at least ten times. This chain links TRBV7-2 with TRBJ2-5; 12 nucleotides align to TRBD2. This CDR3 has 16 residues. J gave up 7 bases and V 2 bases, and 8 bases lay outside the gene matches. CDR1 and CDR2 (germline): SGHTA, FQGNSA. CDR3 in amino acids: CASSLPLLAGGGTQYF. The CDR3 DNA reads TGTGCCAGCAGCTTACCATTACTAGCGGGGGGCGGGACCCAGTACTTC. Filled out from reference TRBV7-2 and TRBJ2-5, the complete variable domain reads GAGVSQSPSNKVTEKGKDVELRCDPISGHTALYWYRQSLGQGLEFLIYFQGNSAPDKSGLPSDRFSAERTGGSVSTLTIQRTQQEDSAVYLCASSLPLLAGGGTQYFGPGTRLLVL.

This clonotype was detected ten times or more. This chain connects TRBV7-2 to TRBJ2-1; 7 nucleotides match TRBD2. The germline V gene encodes CDR1 SGHTA and CDR2 FQGNSA. The V segment lost 2 bases and the J segment 10 bases; nucleotides outside the gene matches: 5. The CDR3 sequence is 13 residues long. This CDR3 reads CASSLFQRGEQFF. The CDR3 DNA sequence: TGTGCCAGCAGCTTATTTCAGCGGGGCGAGCAGTTCTTC.

This clonotype was observed many times. V and J are TRBV7-8 and TRBJ2-3; TRBD2 matches at 8 bases. CDR1 is SGHVS, CDR2 FQNEAQ, per germline. V gave up 3 bases and J gave up 8 bases; unmatched junction bases: 10. The length of the CDR3 is 15 residues. For the CDR3, the DNA is TGTGCCAGCAGCTTCCGCGGGGGGCCTAGGGGTACGCAGTATTTT. Amino acids: CASSFRGGPRGTQYF. Together with reference TRBV7-8 and TRBJ2-3, the CDR3 gives the full variable domain: GAGVSQSPRYKVAKRGQDVALRCDPISGHVSLFWYQQALGQGPEFLTYFQNEAQLDKSGLPSDRFFAERPEGSVSTLKIQRTQQEDSAVYLCASSFRGGPRGTQYFGPGTRLTVL.

This clonotype occurred many times. The rearrangement joins TRBV12-3 or TRBV12-4 to TRBJ2-6; possibly TRBD1 or TRBD2 for D (5 bases each). CDR3 length: 15 amino acids. The V end lost 8 bases, the J end lost 2 bases, and 13 bases lay between the germline ends. CDR3 nucleotides: TGTGCCAGCTCCCTGGGGGTGACTGGGGCCAACGTCCTGACTTTC. It yields the protein CASSLGVTGANVLTF.

Only a few counts were recorded for this clonotype. The chain carries TRBV6-1 and TRBJ1-5; D gene unclear. V was pared by 2 bases and J by 7 bases, with 12 bases between. Germline lookup yields CDR1 MNHNS and CDR2 SASEGT. The CDR3 sequence is 14 residues long. CDR3 in amino acids: CASSESRGRQPQHF. In DNA, the CDR3 is TGTGCCAGCAGTGAATCTCGCGGGAGGCAGCCCCAGCATTTT.

This clonotype was counted between two and nine times. The chain carries TRBV27 and TRBJ2-1; D assignment may be TRBD1 or TRBD2 (6 bases each). Germline V gene data show CDR1 as MNHEY and CDR2 as SMNVEV (reference sequence). Trimming removed 3 bases at V and 9 bases at J, with 15 bases between. CDR3 size: 14 residues. This CDR3 reads CASSFRRGPTEQFF. CDR3 DNA: TGTGCCAGCAGTTTTCGCCGGGGGCCTACTGAGCAGTTCTTC.

The V gene is TRBV5-6, the J gene TRBJ2-4; 7 bases line up with TRBD2. The trim removed 0 bases at V and 7 bases at J, leaving 4 bases unmatched. The CDR3 runs to 14 residues. Germline CDR1 is SGHDT and CDR2 is YYEEEE. The CDR3 loop is CASSLGGRVNIQYF. The CDR3 bases are TGTGCCAGCAGCTTGGGGGGGAGGGTGAACATTCAGTACTTC.

The rearrangement links TRBV29-1 to TRBJ1-1; possible D gene TRBD1, 5 bases. Germline V gene lookup returns CDR1 SQVTM and CDR2 ANQGSEA. V dropped 4 bases and J dropped 0 bases, with 24 bases sitting between them. The CDR3 contains 18 residues. DNA for the CDR3: TGCAGCGTTGGAGGCGGGTCGCTGTGGGGCTTTTTGAACACTGAAGCTTTCTTT. Translation gives CSVGGGSLWGFLNTEAFF.